This T cell receptor (beta chain) is drawn from a study of beta chain features in type 1 diabetes. Study conclusions and caveats: Among patients, naive, central memory and Treg TCRB repertoires appeared more similar than among healthy donors.

As every portion of the isolated RNA was reverse transcribed, the sequencing read expressed TCRB transcripts. Profiling relied on immunoSEQ multiplex PCR, and the TCRdb table lists in-frame clones only, not all of them. This table holds 150,000 or so clones, about 9.1% found once. Germline-derived CDR1 and CDR2 are GTSNPN and SVGIG (reference sequence). Trimming cost V 4 bases and J 3 bases, with 18 bases left between them. This CDR3 comprises 15 residues. One heparinised draw of blood, averaging around 120 mL, came from each donor. A word on this clone: Its antigen remains unknown.

Sequencing input: central memory CD4+ T cells from blood. The rearrangement links TRBV30 to TRBJ1-1, with unresolved D. The TCR was taken from a woman aged 18 to 35 in good health. The CDR3 DNA reads TGTGCCTGGACCCTACGTGGAGTGGCGGACACTGAAGCTTTCTTT. Amino acids: CAWTLRGVADTEAFF.